This T cell receptor beta chain was documented in a study of cytotoxic CD8 clonotypes in ibrutinib-treated CLL. Assay used: immunoSEQ multiplex PCR; TCRdb lists only in-frame clones, some missing. The data contain 150,000 or so clones, roughly 76% of them singletons. The TCR comes from a human donor with chronic lymphocytic leukemia. Material: PBMCs, obtained after 24 months of ibrutinib treatment.

Here the CDR3 reads CAISAEGTDTQYF. In nucleotides, the CDR3 is TGTGCCATCAGTGCCGAGGGCACAGATACGCAGTATTTT. The rearrangement links TRBV10-3 to TRBJ2-3; D is uncertain. The CDR3 is made up of 13 amino acids. V gave up 4 bases and J gave up 1 base, with 6 bases separating them. Germline-derived CDR1 and CDR2 are ENHRY and SYGVKD.